The rows below give T cell receptor beta chains drawn from one sample of a study of shared clonotypes between healthy human individuals. Only in-frame clones appear in the TCRdb table, and some are missing; sequencing was by immunoSEQ multiplex PCR. The profile shows fewer than 2.5 million clones, approximately 93% of them singletons. The sequenced material came from naive CD4+ T cells from PBMCs. The receptors come from a man between 18 and 35 years old in good health. Some clones in this sample may be carry-over from other donors' samples. Each CDR3 is given with its conserved first and last residue. Fields, in order: clone size, D gene, V gene, J gene, CDR3 DNA, CDR3 protein. A D gene is named only where the DNA matches it firmly. Rows may omit the clone size; those that give it use once, few, many or a size class.

clone_size: once; d_call: TRBD2; v_call: TRBV18; j_call: TRBJ2-7; cdr3_nt: TGTGCCAGCTCACCGGGTCTAGCGGGAGGAGAGCAGTACTTC; cdr3_aa: CASSPGLAGGEQYF
clone_size: .; d_call: .; v_call: TRBV5-5; j_call: TRBJ1-3; cdr3_nt: TGTGCCAGCAGAGACTCTGGAAACACCATATATTTT; cdr3_aa: CASRDSGNTIYF
clone_size: .; d_call: .; v_call: TRBV30; j_call: TRBJ2-1; cdr3_nt: TGTGCCTGGAGTGTAGGTTTTCCGATGCGCAATGAGCAGTTCTTC; cdr3_aa: CAWSVGFPMRNEQFF
clone_size: .; d_call: .; v_call: TRBV7-8; j_call: TRBJ1-1; cdr3_nt: TGTGCCAGCAGCTTAGAGGGGTTTTCCGAAGCTTTCTTT; cdr3_aa: CASSLEGFSEAFF
clone_size: .; d_call: TRBD1; v_call: TRBV7-3; j_call: TRBJ2-2; cdr3_nt: TGTGCCAGCAGCCCCGGACAGGGAGTAACCGGGGAGCTGTTTTTT; cdr3_aa: CASSPGQGVTGELFF
clone_size: .; d_call: TRBD1; v_call: TRBV29-1; j_call: TRBJ2-3; cdr3_nt: TGCAGCGTTACAGGGGCTTCGCCCGACCTCACAGATACGCAGTATTTT; cdr3_aa: CSVTGASPDLTDTQYF
clone_size: .; d_call: .; v_call: TRBV6-5; j_call: TRBJ2-3; cdr3_nt: TGTGCCAGCAGTTTCTACCTTAGCACAGATACGCAGTATTTT; cdr3_aa: CASSFYLSTDTQYF
clone_size: .; d_call: .; v_call: TRBV7-2; j_call: TRBJ2-1; cdr3_nt: TGTGCCAGCAGCAGGGGGGGCTATGAGCAGTTCTTC; cdr3_aa: CASSRGGYEQFF
clone_size: once; d_call: .; v_call: TRBV7-3; j_call: TRBJ2-7; cdr3_nt: TGTGCCAGCAGCTTAGGTCCTTCGGCTTACGAGCAGTACTTC; cdr3_aa: CASSLGPSAYEQYF
clone_size: .; d_call: TRBD2; v_call: TRBV6-6; j_call: TRBJ2-1; cdr3_nt: TGTGCCAGCAGTTCCAGCAGCGGGAGTCAGTTCTTC; cdr3_aa: CASSSSSGSQFF
clone_size: .; d_call: TRBD2; v_call: TRBV28; j_call: TRBJ2-1; cdr3_nt: TGTGCCAGCAGGCTGGGACTAGCGAACTACAATGAGCAGTTCTTC; cdr3_aa: CASRLGLANYNEQFF
clone_size: .; d_call: TRBD1; v_call: TRBV28; j_call: TRBJ2-1; cdr3_nt: TGTGCCAGCAGTCGATACAGGGGCGTATCCTACAATGAGCAGTTCTTC; cdr3_aa: CASSRYRGVSYNEQFF
clone_size: once; d_call: TRBD1; v_call: TRBV2; j_call: TRBJ1-5; cdr3_nt: TGTGCCAGCAGCTCCGGGGGGACAGGGGCTTTGGCGAGCAATCAGCCCCAGCATTTT; cdr3_aa: CASSSGGTGALASNQPQHF